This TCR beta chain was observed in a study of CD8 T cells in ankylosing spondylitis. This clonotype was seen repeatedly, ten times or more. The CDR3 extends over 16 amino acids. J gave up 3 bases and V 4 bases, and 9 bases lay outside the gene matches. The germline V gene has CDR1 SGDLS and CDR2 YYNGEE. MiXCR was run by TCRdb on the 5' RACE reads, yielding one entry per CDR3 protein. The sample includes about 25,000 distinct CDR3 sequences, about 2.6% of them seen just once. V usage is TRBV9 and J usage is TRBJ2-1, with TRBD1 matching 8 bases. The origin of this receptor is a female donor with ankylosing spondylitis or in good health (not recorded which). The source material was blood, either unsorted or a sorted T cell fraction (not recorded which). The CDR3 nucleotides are TGTGCCAGCAGCTCTACATCCGGGACAGGCTACAATGAGCAGTTCTTC. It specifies CASSSTSGTGYNEQFF.